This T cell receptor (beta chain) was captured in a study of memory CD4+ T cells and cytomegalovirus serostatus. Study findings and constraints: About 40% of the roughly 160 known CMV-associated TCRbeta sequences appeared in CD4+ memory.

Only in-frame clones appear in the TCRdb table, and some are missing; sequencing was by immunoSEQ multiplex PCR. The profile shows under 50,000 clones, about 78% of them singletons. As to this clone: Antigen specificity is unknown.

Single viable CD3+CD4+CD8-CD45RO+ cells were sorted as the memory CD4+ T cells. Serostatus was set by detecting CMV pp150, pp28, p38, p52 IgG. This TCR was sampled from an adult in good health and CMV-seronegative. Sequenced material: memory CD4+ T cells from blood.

The DNA of the CDR3 is TGTGCCAGCTCCCCTGACAAGAATTCACCCCTCCACTTT. Translating gives CASSPDKNSPLHF. V is TRBV18 and J is TRBJ1-6, with D hard to call. The CDR3 consists of 13 residues. Germline V gene lookup returns CDR1 KGHSH and CDR2 LQKENI. Trimming left V 6 bases short and J 7 bases short, with 10 bases between.